This T cell receptor beta chain was obtained from a study of cytomegalovirus exposure and HLA in healthy donors. The junction had 13 bases not matched to a gene; V was cut back by 6 bases and J by 8 bases. CDR3 length: 16 residues. Germline-derived CDR1 and CDR2 are LNHDA and SQIVND (reference sequence). This clone came up once. Researchers ran the PCR with 60 Vbeta and 13 Jbeta primers. This table comes from immunoSEQ multiplex PCR, and its TCRdb copy is limited to in-frame clones, with some not included. The sample has roughly 180,000 clones, just over 75% seen once. Sequences were obtained from PBMCs. The sequence was collected from an older woman in good health and CMV-seropositive. This chain uses TRBV19 with TRBJ2-3; 11 nucleotides line up with TRBD2. For the CDR3, the DNA is TGTGCCAGTAGCTCCAAACTAGCGGGAGATTGGGGTACGCAGTATTTT. It specifies CASSSKLAGDWGTQYF. Full variable domain (remainder filled in from reference TRBV19 and TRBJ2-3): DGGITQSPKYLFRKEGQNVTLSCEQNLNHDAMYWYRQDPGQGLRLIYYSQIVNDFQKGDIAEGYSVSREKKESFPLTVTSAQKNPTAFYLCASSSKLAGDWGTQYFGPGTRLTVL.